These 2 T cell receptor beta chains came from one sample sequenced in a study of identical twins (dated by TCRdb to about 2016). The library was produced with 5' RACE. TCRdb shows the sequencer as Illumina HiSeq 2000. TCRdb applied fastp at Q25 and MiXCR to the public reads, then kept only in-frame beta chains. A single entry per CDR3 protein holds the most common genes and DNA from its merged rows. The sample records more than 350,000 distinct CDR3 sequences, approximately 8.7% of which are singletons. Of the sample, 7.5% to 9.5% falls within the top ten clones. Input material: naive T cells sorted from blood. The cell subset or site tag for this specimen amounts to: cells isolated with a human naive T-cell isolation kit. The source is a woman between 50 and 59 years old in good health.

The J gene is TRBJ2-1, the V gene TRBV3-1; weak D call: TRBD1 (6 bases). The CDR3 totals 17 residues. V dropped 0 bases and J dropped 2 bases, with 14 bases sitting between them. Per the germline V gene, CDR1 is LGHDT and CDR2 is YNNKEL (reference sequence). CDR3 nucleotides: TGTGCCAGCAGCCAAGATCAGGGGCGGCCGGCCTACAATGAGCAGTTCTTC. Translation: CASSQDQGRPAYNEQFF.

This clonotype appeared a few times. The V call is TRBV4-1, the J call TRBJ2-4; no clear D gene. This CDR3 contains 13 residues. Germline CDR1 reads MGHRA; CDR2 reads YSYEKL. Trimming stripped 0 bases from V and 8 bases from J, with 8 bases between. This CDR3 is CASSQDEQYIQYF. Here the CDR3 DNA reads TGCGCCAGCAGCCAAGATGAACAGTACATTCAGTACTTC.